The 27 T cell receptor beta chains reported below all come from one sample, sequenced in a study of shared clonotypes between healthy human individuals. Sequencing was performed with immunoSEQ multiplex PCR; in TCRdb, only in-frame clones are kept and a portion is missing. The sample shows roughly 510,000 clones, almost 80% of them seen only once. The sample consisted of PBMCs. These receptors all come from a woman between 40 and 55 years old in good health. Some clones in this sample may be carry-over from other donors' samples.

In nucleotides, the CDR3 is TGTGCCAGCAGTTTACGGGTTGGACAGGAGGGCGGGGAGCTGTTTTTT. Protein product: CASSLRVGQEGGELFF. This chain uses TRBV27 with TRBJ2-2; D perhaps matches TRBD1 (7 bases). CDR3 length: 16 amino acids. V was shortened by 2 bases and J by 7 bases, with 17 bases between the two germline ends. Per germline, CDR1 MNHEY and CDR2 SMNVEV (reference sequence).

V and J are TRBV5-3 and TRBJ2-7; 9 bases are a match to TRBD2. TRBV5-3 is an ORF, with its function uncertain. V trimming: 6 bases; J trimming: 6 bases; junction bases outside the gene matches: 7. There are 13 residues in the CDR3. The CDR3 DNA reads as TGTGCCAGAAAGGGACTAGCCCTAACCGAGCAGTACTTC. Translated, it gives CARKGLALTEQYF.

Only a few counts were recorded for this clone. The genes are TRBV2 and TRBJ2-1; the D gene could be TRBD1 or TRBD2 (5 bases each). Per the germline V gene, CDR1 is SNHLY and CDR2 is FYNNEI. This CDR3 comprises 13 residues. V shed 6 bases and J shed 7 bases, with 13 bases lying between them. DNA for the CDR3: TGTGCCAGCAGCACCGTCTGGGGGAATGAGCAGTTCTTC. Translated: CASSTVWGNEQFF.

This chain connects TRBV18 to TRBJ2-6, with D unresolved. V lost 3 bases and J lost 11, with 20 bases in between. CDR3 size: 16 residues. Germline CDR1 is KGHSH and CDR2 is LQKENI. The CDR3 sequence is CASSPFKGASGDVLTF. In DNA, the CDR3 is TGTGCCAGCTCACCTTTCAAGGGTGCTTCTGGGGACGTCCTGACTTTC.

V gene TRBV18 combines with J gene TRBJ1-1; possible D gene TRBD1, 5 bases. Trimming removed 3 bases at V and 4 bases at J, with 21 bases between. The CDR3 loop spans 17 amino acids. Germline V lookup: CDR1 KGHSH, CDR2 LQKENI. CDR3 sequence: CASSPPRLGTGGTEAFF. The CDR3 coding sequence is TGTGCCAGCTCACCCCCTCGACTCGGGACGGGCGGCACTGAAGCTTTCTTT.

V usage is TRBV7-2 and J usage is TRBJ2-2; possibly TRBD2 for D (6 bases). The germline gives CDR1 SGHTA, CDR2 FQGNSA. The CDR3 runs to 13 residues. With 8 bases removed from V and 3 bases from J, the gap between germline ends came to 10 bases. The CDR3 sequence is CASGRGYTGELFF. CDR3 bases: TGTGCCAGCGGGCGGGGATACACCGGGGAGCTGTTTTTT.

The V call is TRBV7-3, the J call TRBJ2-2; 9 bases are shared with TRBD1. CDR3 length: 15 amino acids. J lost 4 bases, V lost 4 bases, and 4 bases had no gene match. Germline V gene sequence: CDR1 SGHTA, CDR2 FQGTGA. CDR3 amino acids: CASSSTGGSTGELFF. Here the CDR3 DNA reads TGTGCCAGCAGCTCGACAGGGGGGAGCACCGGGGAGCTGTTTTTT.

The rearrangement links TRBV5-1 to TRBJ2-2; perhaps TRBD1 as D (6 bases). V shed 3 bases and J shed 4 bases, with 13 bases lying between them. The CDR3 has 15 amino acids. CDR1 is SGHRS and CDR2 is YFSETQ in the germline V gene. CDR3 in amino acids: CASSSRGRGTGELFF. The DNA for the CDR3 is TGCGCCAGCAGCTCCAGGGGTAGGGGCACCGGGGAGCTGTTTTTT.

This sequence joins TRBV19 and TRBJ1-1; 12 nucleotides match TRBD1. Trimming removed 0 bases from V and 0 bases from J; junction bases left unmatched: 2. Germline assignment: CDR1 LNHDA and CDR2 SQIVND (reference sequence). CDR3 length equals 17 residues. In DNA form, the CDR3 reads TGTGCCAGTAGTATAGAGGGACAGGGGGCTCTGAACACTGAAGCTTTCTTT. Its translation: CASSIEGQGALNTEAFF.

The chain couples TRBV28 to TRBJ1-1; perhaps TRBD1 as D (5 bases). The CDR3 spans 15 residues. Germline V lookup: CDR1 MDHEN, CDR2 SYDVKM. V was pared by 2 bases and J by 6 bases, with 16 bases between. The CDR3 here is CASSLMRGSWAEAFF. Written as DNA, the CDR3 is TGTGCCAGCAGTTTAATGCGGGGCTCGTGGGCTGAAGCTTTCTTT.

The chain's CDR3 is CASSRTGTGELFF. The CDR3 DNA reads as TGCGCCAGCAGTCGGACGGGCACCGGGGAGCTGTTTTTT. The chain uses TRBV10-1 and TRBJ2-2; D is undetermined. V shed 5 bases and J shed 4 bases, with 8 bases lying between them. From germline, CDR1 is WNHNN and CDR2 SYGVQD (reference sequence). The CDR3 is 13 amino acids.

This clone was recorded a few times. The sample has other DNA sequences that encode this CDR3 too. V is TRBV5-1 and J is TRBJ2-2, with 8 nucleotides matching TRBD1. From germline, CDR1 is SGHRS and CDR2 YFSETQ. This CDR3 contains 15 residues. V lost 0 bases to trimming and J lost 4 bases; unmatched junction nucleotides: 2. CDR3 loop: CASSLGQGSTGELFF. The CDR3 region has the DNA TGCGCCAGCAGCTTGGGACAGGGGAGCACCGGGGAGCTGTTTTTT.

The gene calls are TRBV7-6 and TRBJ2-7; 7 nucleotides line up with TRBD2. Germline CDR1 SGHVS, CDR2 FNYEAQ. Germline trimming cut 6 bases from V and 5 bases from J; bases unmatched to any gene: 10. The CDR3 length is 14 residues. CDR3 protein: CASSRAGELHEQYF. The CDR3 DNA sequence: TGTGCCAGCAGTCGGGCGGGAGAGCTCCACGAGCAGTACTTC.

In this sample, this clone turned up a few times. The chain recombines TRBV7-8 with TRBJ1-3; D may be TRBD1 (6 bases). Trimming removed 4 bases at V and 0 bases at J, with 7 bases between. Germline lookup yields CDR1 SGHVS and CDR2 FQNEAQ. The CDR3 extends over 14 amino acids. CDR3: CASSSGVSGNTIYF. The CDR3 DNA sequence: TGTGCCAGCAGCTCAGGGGTCTCTGGAAACACCATATATTTT.

CDR3 DNA sequence: TGTGCCAGTAGTATAGATAGCGGGTCCTACAATGAGCAGTTCTTC. It translates to CASSIDSGSYNEQFF. The chain is built from TRBV19 and TRBJ2-1, with 7 bases identical to TRBD2. The germline V gene encodes CDR1 LNHDA and CDR2 SQIVND (reference sequence). The CDR3 sequence is 15 residues long. The trim removed 0 bases at V and 1 base at J, leaving 0 bases unmatched.

CDR3 amino acids: CASSERGTAGEKLFF. In DNA form, the CDR3 reads TGTGCCAGCAGTGAACGGGGGACAGCGGGTGAAAAACTGTTTTTT. The V gene is TRBV2, the J gene TRBJ1-4, with 7 bases lining up with TRBD1. V lost 2 bases to trimming and J lost 7 bases; unmatched junction nucleotides: 7. Germline V gene data show CDR1 as SNHLY and CDR2 as FYNNEI. There are 15 residues in the CDR3.

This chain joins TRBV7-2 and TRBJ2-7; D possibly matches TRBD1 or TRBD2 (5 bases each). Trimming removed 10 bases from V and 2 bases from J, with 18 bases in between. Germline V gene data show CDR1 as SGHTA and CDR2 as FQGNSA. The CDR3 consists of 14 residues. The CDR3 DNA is TGTGCCACCCAAATATTCAGGGAGCCCTACGAGCAGTACTTC. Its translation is CATQIFREPYEQYF.

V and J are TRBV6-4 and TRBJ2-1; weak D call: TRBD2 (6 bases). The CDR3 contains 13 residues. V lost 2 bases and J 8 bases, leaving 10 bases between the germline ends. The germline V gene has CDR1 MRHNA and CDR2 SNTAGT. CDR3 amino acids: CASSDREADEQFF. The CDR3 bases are TGTGCCAGCAGTGACAGGGAGGCCGATGAGCAGTTCTTC.

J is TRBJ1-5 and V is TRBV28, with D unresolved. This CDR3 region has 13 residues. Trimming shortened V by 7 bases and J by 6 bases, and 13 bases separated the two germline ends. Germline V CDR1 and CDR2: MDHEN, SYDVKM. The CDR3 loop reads CASTTVRAQPQHF. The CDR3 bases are TGTGCCAGCACTACAGTACGGGCTCAGCCCCAGCATTTT. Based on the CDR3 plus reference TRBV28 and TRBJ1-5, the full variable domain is DVKVTQSSRYLVKRTGEKVFLECVQDMDHENMFWYRQDPGLGLRLIYFSYDVKMKEKGDIPEGYSVSREKKERFSLILESASTNQTSMYLCASTTVRAQPQHFGDGTRLSIL.

CDR3 sequence reads: CAWSVWDSNYGYTF. CDR3 DNA: TGTGCCTGGAGTGTTTGGGACAGCAACTATGGCTACACCTTC. The J gene is TRBJ1-2, the V gene TRBV30, with 7 bases fitting TRBD1. V lost 0 bases to trimming and J lost 2 bases; unmatched junction nucleotides: 3. The CDR3 loop spans 14 amino acids. Germline V lookup: CDR1 GTSNPN, CDR2 SVGIG (reference sequence).

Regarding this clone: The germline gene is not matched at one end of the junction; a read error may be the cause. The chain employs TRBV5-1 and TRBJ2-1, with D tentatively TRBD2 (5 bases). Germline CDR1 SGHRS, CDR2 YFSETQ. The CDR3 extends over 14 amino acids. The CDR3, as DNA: TGCGCCAGCAGCTTTTCTAGCTCCCACAATGAGCAGTTCTTC. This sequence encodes CASSFSSSHNEQFF.

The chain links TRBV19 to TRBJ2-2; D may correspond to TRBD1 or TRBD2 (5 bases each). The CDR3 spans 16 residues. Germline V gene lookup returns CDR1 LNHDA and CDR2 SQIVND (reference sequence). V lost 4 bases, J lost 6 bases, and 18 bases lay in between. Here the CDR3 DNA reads TGTGCCAGTAGTACCTCCGGGACCCTAGGCGCCGGGGAGCTGTTTTTT. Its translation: CASSTSGTLGAGELFF.

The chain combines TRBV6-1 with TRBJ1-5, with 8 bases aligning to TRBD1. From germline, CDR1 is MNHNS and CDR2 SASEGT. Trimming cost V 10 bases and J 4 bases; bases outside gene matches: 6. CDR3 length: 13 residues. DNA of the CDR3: TGTGCCACCCAGACAGGGGATAATCAGCCCCAGCATTTT. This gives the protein CATQTGDNQPQHF.

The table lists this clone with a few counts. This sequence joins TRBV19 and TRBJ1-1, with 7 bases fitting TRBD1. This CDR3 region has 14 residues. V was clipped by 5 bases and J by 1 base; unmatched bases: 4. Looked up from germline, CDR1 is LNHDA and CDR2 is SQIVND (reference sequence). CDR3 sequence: CASSPRTGNTEAFF. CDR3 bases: TGTGCCAGTAGTCCGCGGACAGGGAACACTGAAGCTTTCTTT. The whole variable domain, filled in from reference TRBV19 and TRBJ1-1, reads DGGITQSPKYLFRKEGQNVTLSCEQNLNHDAMYWYRQDPGQGLRLIYYSQIVNDFQKGDIAEGYSVSREKKESFPLTVTSAQKNPTAFYLCASSPRTGNTEAFFGQGTRLTVV.

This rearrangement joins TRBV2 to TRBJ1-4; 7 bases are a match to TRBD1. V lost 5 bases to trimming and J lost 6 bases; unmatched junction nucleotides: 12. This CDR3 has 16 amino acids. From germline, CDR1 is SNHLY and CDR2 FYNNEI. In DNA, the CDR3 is TGTGCCAGCAGTCAAGAGAGGGACAGCAGATATGAAAAACTGTTTTTT. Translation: CASSQERDSRYEKLFF.

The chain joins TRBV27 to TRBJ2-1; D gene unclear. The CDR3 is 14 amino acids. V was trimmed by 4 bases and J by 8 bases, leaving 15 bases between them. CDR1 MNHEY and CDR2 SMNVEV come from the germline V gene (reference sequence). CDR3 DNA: TGTGCCAGCAGTTCTACGATAGATGCGGATGAGCAGTTCTTC. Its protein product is CASSSTIDADEQFF.

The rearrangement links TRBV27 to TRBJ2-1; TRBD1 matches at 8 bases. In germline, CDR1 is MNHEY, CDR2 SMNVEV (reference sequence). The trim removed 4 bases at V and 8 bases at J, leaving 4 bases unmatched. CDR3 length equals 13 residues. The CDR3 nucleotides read TGTGCCAGCAGTTGGACAGGGTTCGATGAGCAGTTCTTC. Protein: CASSWTGFDEQFF.